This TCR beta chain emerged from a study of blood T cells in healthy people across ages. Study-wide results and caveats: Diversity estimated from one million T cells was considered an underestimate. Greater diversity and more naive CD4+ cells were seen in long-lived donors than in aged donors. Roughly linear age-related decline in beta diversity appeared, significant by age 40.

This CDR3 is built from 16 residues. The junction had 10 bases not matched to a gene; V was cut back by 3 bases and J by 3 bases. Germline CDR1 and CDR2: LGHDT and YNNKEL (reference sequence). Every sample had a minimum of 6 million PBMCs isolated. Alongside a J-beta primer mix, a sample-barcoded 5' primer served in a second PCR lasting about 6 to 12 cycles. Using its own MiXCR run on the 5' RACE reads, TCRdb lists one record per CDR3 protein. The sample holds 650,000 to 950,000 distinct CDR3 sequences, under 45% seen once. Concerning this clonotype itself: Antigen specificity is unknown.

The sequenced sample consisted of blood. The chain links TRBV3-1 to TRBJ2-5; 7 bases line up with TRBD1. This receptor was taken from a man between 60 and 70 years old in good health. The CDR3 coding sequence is TGTGCCAGCAGCCACCTACAGCGACAGGGTAAAGAGACCCAGTACTTC. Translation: CASSHLQRQGKETQYF.